This TCR beta chain came from a study of response to subunit inactivated influenza vaccine. The study, taken as a whole, reports: Each seasonal influenza vaccination, the authors suggested, recruits few new T cells.

MiXCR was run by TCRdb on the RT-PCR reads, yielding one entry per CDR3 protein. The data hold roughly 760,000 distinct CDR3 sequences, with 21% observed a single time. The length of the CDR3 is 15 residues. Trimming took 3 bases from V and 4 from J; bases not matched to a gene: 7. CDR1 is MGHDK and CDR2 is SYGVNS in the germline V gene. Details on this clonotype: The antigen is not known.

This specimen was PBMCs from blood, taken approximately 5 days after vaccination. The chain is built from TRBV25-1 and TRBJ2-7; the match to TRBD1 covers 9 bases. The receptor comes from a man in his fifties who received an inactivated influenza vaccine. The chain's CDR3 is CASSDPGQGRYEQYF. The CDR3 DNA is TGTGCCAGCAGTGATCCGGGACAGGGCAGATACGAGCAGTACTTC.